This paragraph reports one TCR beta chain. What it binds is not known. PCR involved 60 Vbeta and 13 Jbeta primers. The repertoire was sequenced with immunoSEQ multiplex PCR; TCRdb's copy has only in-frame clones and lacks some. There are over 150,000 clones in the sample; roughly four fifths occur only once, and 1.3% to 1.5% lies in the top ten. The source of the sample is a study of cytomegalovirus exposure and HLA in healthy donors. Study results and limitations: In a later analysis, more than 15,000 TCR beta sequences were associated with HLA alleles at 0.05 false discovery rate. Cytomegalovirus association was listed for around 170 TCR beta chains. Exclusion as indistinguishable affected some V segments, including TRBV6-2 and TRBV6-3.

The CDR3 is 16 amino acids. Germline loops: CDR1 SGHAT, CDR2 FQNNGV. V lost 2 bases and J 0 bases, leaving 13 bases between the germline ends. Source material: PBMCs. This chain links TRBV11-2 with TRBJ1-2; D gene ambiguous. This TCR derives from a man aged 55-75 years in good health and CMV-seronegative. The CDR3 here is CASSLIRRAANYGYTF. In nucleotides, the CDR3 is TGTGCCAGCAGCTTAATTAGGAGGGCAGCTAACTATGGCTACACCTTC.